This entry describes one T cell receptor beta chain. The V end lost 1 base, the J end lost 4 bases, and 16 bases lay between the germline ends. This CDR3 has 16 amino acids. From germline, CDR1 is SGHVS and CDR2 FNYEAQ. It was 5'RACE with constant-segment primers that produced the TCR alpha and TCR beta cDNA libraries, which carried sample barcodes and UMIs. A single record per CDR3 protein comes from TCRdb applying MiXCR to the 5' RACE reads. The sample contains about 82,000 distinct CDR3 sequences, 13% of which appear only once. The data are from a study of T-cell memory formation after mild COVID-19. Study context: TCR clusters were mostly confined to one donor each.

This chain connects TRBV7-6 to TRBJ1-1; tentatively, D is TRBD1 (6 bases). The sequenced sample was PBMCs or a T cell subset sorted from them (not recorded which). The clonotype originates from an adult woman who had mild COVID-19 (a few samples of this study predate the infection). Cell type and time point are not known. As DNA, the CDR3 is TGTGCCAGCAGCTTAGGGCCCCCCAGGGGCGGCACTGAAGCTTTCTTT. This gives the protein CASSLGPPRGGTEAFF.